One and the same sample provided the 30 T cell receptor beta chains below, sequenced in a study of cytomegalovirus exposure and HLA in healthy donors. Both 60 Vbeta primers and 13 Jbeta primers went into the PCR. Sequencing was performed with immunoSEQ multiplex PCR; in TCRdb, only in-frame clones are kept and a portion is missing. This table holds roughly 150,000 clones, 82% found once. Sequencing used PBMCs. The receptors were gathered from a woman aged 50 to 65 in good health and CMV-seropositive.

CDR3 in DNA: TGTGCCAGTAGCTCACCGCAGGGCGGTAATGAAAAACTGTTTTTT. Translated, it gives CASSSPQGGNEKLFF. The J gene is TRBJ1-4, the V gene TRBV19, with D perhaps matching TRBD1 (5 bases). The length of the CDR3 is 15 residues. Germline V gene data show CDR1 as LNHDA and CDR2 as SQIVND (reference sequence). V was trimmed by 6 bases and J by 4 bases, leaving 15 bases between them.

This clone was detected a few times. The J gene is TRBJ2-1, the V gene TRBV5-6; weak D call: TRBD2 (7 bases). Germline lookup yields CDR1 SGHDT and CDR2 YYEEEE. V was shortened by 0 bases and J by 5 bases, with 18 bases between the two germline ends. The CDR3 is made up of 17 amino acids. CDR3 in DNA: TGTGCCAGCAGCTTGGCCGCGTTGGGGGGGCGAAACAATGAGCAGTTCTTC. Translation: CASSLAALGGRNNEQFF.

The chain recombines TRBV6-6 with TRBJ1-3; unclear D gene. Germline CDR1 and CDR2: MNHNY and SVGAGI (reference sequence). Trimming stripped 6 bases from V and 1 base from J, with 10 bases between. The CDR3 covers 14 residues. The CDR3 region has the DNA TGTGCCAGCAGCTACGGACTGTCTGGAAACACCATATATTTT. Its translation is CASSYGLSGNTIYF.

This clone came up a few times. The rearrangement links TRBV19 to TRBJ1-4, with 9 bases that match TRBD1. Unmatched junction bases numbered 7, after V lost 1 base and J lost 10 bases. The CDR3 sequence is 15 residues long. Germline loops: CDR1 LNHDA, CDR2 SQIVND (reference sequence). The CDR3 DNA sequence: TGTGCCAGTAGTATAGGAACGGGACAGGGTGGAAAACTGTTTTTT. This encodes CASSIGTGQGGKLFF.

This clone has just a few counts. The junction and the germline gene differ at one end; a read error may be behind it. The rearrangement uses TRBV7-9 and TRBJ2-7; perhaps TRBD1 as D (5 bases). Per the germline V gene, CDR1 is SEHNR and CDR2 is FQNEAQ (reference sequence). The CDR3 spans 12 residues. CDR3 loop: CSSSFQGSEQYF. CDR3 DNA sequence: TGTTCCAGCAGCTTTCAGGGTAGCGAGCAGTACTTC.

V gene TRBV15 combines with J gene TRBJ2-7; no clear D gene. Trimming cost V 6 bases and J 3 bases, with 24 bases left between them. The germline CDR1 and CDR2 sequences are LNHNV and YYDKDF (reference sequence). The CDR3 sequence is 17 residues long. Here the CDR3 DNA reads TGTGCCACCAGTTTCGGCAGAGAAACCCCCAGAGGCTACGAGCAGTACTTC. Protein: CATSFGRETPRGYEQYF. Complete variable domain (other parts from reference TRBV15 and TRBJ2-7): DAMVIQNPRYQVTQFGKPVTLSCSQTLNHNVMYWYQQKSSQAPKLLFHYYDKDFNNEADTPDNFQSRRPNTSFCFLDIRSPGLGDTAMYLCATSFGRETPRGYEQYFGPGTRLTVT.

The table lists this clone with a count of one. The gene calls are TRBV7-2 and TRBJ2-5; 13 positions match TRBD2. The J call may be faulty, since TRBJ2-7 better matches the DNA end. There are 16 residues in the CDR3. Germline lookup yields CDR1 SGHTA and CDR2 FQGNSA. This chain's CDR3 is CASSLLTSGGAYEQYF. The CDR3 nucleotides read TGTGCCAGCAGCTTGCTAACTAGCGGGGGGGCCTACGAGCAGTACTTC.

The rearrangement joins TRBV29-1 to TRBJ2-1; TRBD2 aligns across 8 bases. The length of the CDR3 is 13 residues. Trimming cost V 7 bases and J 1 base; bases outside gene matches: 3. Germline V gene sequence: CDR1 SQVTM, CDR2 ANQGSEA. CDR3 sequence reads: CSGTSSSYNEQFF. CDR3 nucleotide sequence: TGCAGCGGGACTAGCAGTTCCTACAATGAGCAGTTCTTC.

The chain employs TRBV10-3 and TRBJ1-3; TRBD1 agrees at 7 bases. Germline CDR1 is ENHRY and CDR2 is SYGVKD. The CDR3 runs to 13 residues. V gave up 11 bases and J gave up 0 bases; unmatched junction bases: 4. The CDR3 nucleotides are TGTGCCTCCCGGGACAGCTCTGGAAACACCATATATTTT. Its translation: CASRDSSGNTIYF.

This clone showed up just a few times. The rearrangement uses TRBV6-1 and TRBJ2-7; D may be TRBD2 (6 bases). The CDR3 has 11 amino acids. Deletions cut 6 bases from V and 6 bases from J, with 9 bases between. Per germline, CDR1 MNHNS and CDR2 SASEGT. The CDR3 DNA follows: TGTGCCAGCAGGCAGGGAGGCGAGCAGTACTTC. Amino acids: CASRQGGEQYF.

The rearrangement joins TRBV30 to TRBJ1-5, with 9 bases lining up with TRBD1. Germline V lookup: CDR1 GTSNPN, CDR2 SVGIG (reference sequence). The CDR3 runs to 19 residues. The V gene end was trimmed by 0 bases and the J gene end by 2 bases; junction bases not matched to a gene: 14. CDR3 nucleotide sequence: TGTGCCTGGAGTGTAATCGGGACAGGGATCACTTTGGGCAATCAGCCCCAGCATTTT. It encodes CAWSVIGTGITLGNQPQHF.

V usage is TRBV7-2 and J usage is TRBJ2-2; D is unclear. V shed 2 bases and J shed 6 bases, with 4 bases lying between them. Germline assignment: CDR1 SGHTA and CDR2 FQGNSA. The CDR3 runs 12 residues. The chain's CDR3 is CASSLSAGELFF. In DNA, the CDR3 is TGTGCCAGCAGCTTAAGCGCCGGGGAGCTGTTTTTT.

The V call is TRBV6-1, the J call TRBJ1-2, with 9 bases matching TRBD1. Germline CDR1 and CDR2: MNHNS and SASEGT. Losses at the gene ends were 5 bases for V and 8 bases for J; bases not matched to a gene: 6. The CDR3 spans 13 residues. The CDR3 nucleotides read TGTGCCAGCAGTCGGGGACAGGGAGAAGGCTACACCTTC. Protein product: CASSRGQGEGYTF.

This rearrangement joins TRBV5-6 to TRBJ2-2; 7 nucleotides agree with TRBD1. Germline V gives CDR1 SGHDT, CDR2 YYEEEE. V dropped 5 bases and J dropped 1; count of bases not matched to a gene: 17. The CDR3 is made up of 19 amino acids. The CDR3 coding sequence is TGTGCCAGCAGTTTGAATCCGACAGGGATATTATGGAACACCGGGGAGCTGTTTTTT. Its protein product is CASSLNPTGILWNTGELFF.

The V gene is TRBV30, the J gene TRBJ2-7, with D maybe TRBD1 (5 bases). Germline V gene data show CDR1 as GTSNPN and CDR2 as SVGIG (reference sequence). V was clipped by 2 bases and J by 7 bases, with 9 bases between them. The CDR3 totals 11 residues. Here the CDR3 reads CAWSTGREQYF. In nucleotides, the CDR3 is TGTGCCTGGAGTACAGGCAGAGAGCAGTACTTC.

This clone was observed once. V and J are TRBV10-3 and TRBJ2-5; tentatively, D is TRBD1 (6 bases). TRBJ2-7 matches the DNA end more closely, so the J call is doubtful. Germline V lookup: CDR1 ENHRY, CDR2 SYGVKD. The CDR3 is 14 residues long. CDR3 residues: CAIRTGTHTYEQYF. The CDR3 coding sequence is TGTGCCATCAGGACCGGGACACATACCTACGAGCAGTACTTC.

This clone was seen more than once but under ten times. The chain joins TRBV7-9 to TRBJ1-5; a possible D gene is TRBD1 (5 bases). Germline V gene data show CDR1 as SEHNR and CDR2 as FQNEAQ (reference sequence). This CDR3 is 17 amino acids long. Deletions cut 6 bases from V and 1 base from J, with 19 bases between. The CDR3 DNA sequence: TGTGCCAGCAGTTCCTCCGACAGCCTAGGGAGCAATCAGCCCCAGCATTTT. Translation: CASSSSDSLGSNQPQHF.

This rearrangement joins TRBV6-6 to TRBJ1-1; D gene uncertain. V was pared by 1 base and J by 4 bases, with 7 bases between. CDR3 length: 13 residues. Germline V gene sequence: CDR1 MNHNY, CDR2 SVGAGI (reference sequence). CDR3 sequence: CASSYFRGTEAFF. In DNA form, the CDR3 reads TGTGCCAGCAGTTACTTTCGAGGCACTGAAGCTTTCTTT.

This clone was recorded only once. The rearrangement joins TRBV15 to TRBJ2-3, with TRBD2 identical over 11 bases. Germline loops: CDR1 LNHNV, CDR2 YYDKDF (reference sequence). V lost 1 base and J lost 3; bases outside the gene matches: 3. The CDR3 spans 16 residues. The DNA of the CDR3 is TGTGCCACCAGCAGAGGAACTAGCGGGGGTACAGATACGCAGTATTTT. It specifies CATSRGTSGGTDTQYF.

The chain recombines TRBV7-2 with TRBJ2-2; TRBD1 matches 9 bases. Germline loops: CDR1 SGHTA, CDR2 FQGNSA. This CDR3 is 16 amino acids long. V lost 2 bases and J lost 6; bases outside the gene matches: 7. This chain's CDR3 is CASSLTGGAISGELFF. CDR3 sequence (DNA): TGTGCCAGCAGCTTAACAGGGGGCGCGATATCCGGGGAGCTGTTTTTT. Full variable domain (missing parts from reference TRBV7-2 and TRBJ2-2): GAGVSQSPSNKVTEKGKDVELRCDPISGHTALYWYRQSLGQGLEFLIYFQGNSAPDKSGLPSDRFSAERTGGSVSTLTIQRTQQEDSAVYLCASSLTGGAISGELFFGEGSRLTVL.

The chain links TRBV5-8 to TRBJ2-1, with a weak D call TRBD1 (5 bases). This CDR3 comprises 14 residues. V lost 2 bases and J 4 bases, leaving 10 bases between the germline ends. Germline V gene data show CDR1 as SGHTS and CDR2 as YDEGEE. CDR3 nucleotides: TGTGCCAGCAGCTTAGGGGTTCCGTACAATGAGCAGTTCTTC. It is translated as CASSLGVPYNEQFF.

The chain employs TRBV27 and TRBJ1-1; D is unresolved. Germline CDR1 reads MNHEY; CDR2 reads SMNVEV (reference sequence). This CDR3 has 14 amino acids. Between the trimmed V and J ends, which lost 5 bases and 5 bases, there was a span of 15 bases. The chain's CDR3 is CASSLGRTMTEAFF. DNA for the CDR3: TGTGCCAGCAGTCTTGGACGGACTATGACTGAAGCTTTCTTT.

The V and J genes are TRBV15 and TRBJ1-2, with 7 bases lining up with TRBD1. There are 14 residues in the CDR3. Germline V gives CDR1 LNHNV, CDR2 YYDKDF (reference sequence). V lost 0 bases, J lost 9 bases, and 7 bases stayed unmatched. The CDR3 here is CATSRESGGGSYTF. The CDR3 DNA follows: TGTGCCACCAGCAGAGAGAGTGGAGGGGGCAGCTACACCTTC.

J is TRBJ2-2 and V is TRBV6-1; maybe TRBD2 (7 bases). Trimming took off 7 bases at V and 7 bases at J, with 19 bases between the two ends. CDR1 and CDR2 from the germline V gene are MNHNS and SASEGT. The CDR3 contains 15 residues. CDR3 in amino acids: CASKRTGTIGGELFF. The CDR3 DNA follows: TGTGCCAGCAAACGAACAGGGACTATCGGCGGGGAGCTGTTTTTT.

The chain employs TRBV30 and TRBJ1-4; D is uncertain. The CDR3 totals 15 residues. The V end was cut by 0 bases, the J end by 3 bases, with 11 bases between. Germline V gene sequence: CDR1 GTSNPN, CDR2 SVGIG (reference sequence). CDR3 loop: CAWSVISSANEKLFF. The CDR3 DNA reads TGTGCCTGGAGTGTAATTAGCTCCGCTAATGAAAAACTGTTTTTT.

This clone turned up a few times. The genes are TRBV7-6 and TRBJ1-5, with 8 bases identical to TRBD1. V dropped 5 bases and J dropped 5; count of bases not matched to a gene: 8. The germline V gene has CDR1 SGHVS and CDR2 FNYEAQ. This CDR3 spans 15 amino acids. The CDR3 loop reads CASSEDRAGHQPQHF. CDR3 DNA: TGTGCCAGCAGCGAGGACAGGGCCGGTCATCAGCCCCAGCATTTT.

The chain is built from TRBV6-1 and TRBJ2-2; no clear D. From germline, CDR1 is MNHNS and CDR2 SASEGT. V lost 4 bases and J 6 bases, leaving 12 bases between the germline ends. The CDR3 has 14 residues. CDR3 in amino acids: CASSASSPPGELFF. The DNA of the CDR3 is TGTGCCAGCAGTGCCTCTTCCCCCCCCGGGGAGCTGTTTTTT.

This sequence joins TRBV6-1 and TRBJ2-3, with TRBD1 matching over 9 bases. V trimming: 3 bases; J trimming: 4 bases; junction bases outside the gene matches: 5. CDR1 and CDR2 from the germline V gene are MNHNS and SASEGT. The CDR3 runs 15 residues. The CDR3 sequence: CASSDRDRVSDTQYF. CDR3 DNA: TGTGCCAGCAGTGACCGGGACAGGGTTTCAGATACGCAGTATTTT.

V and J are TRBV7-8 and TRBJ2-7; D is perhaps TRBD2 (5 bases). Trimming shortened V by 1 base and J by 0 bases, and 10 bases separated the two germline ends. There are 15 residues in the CDR3. CDR1 SGHVS and CDR2 FQNEAQ come from the germline V gene. CDR3 in amino acids: CASSLGGGSSYEQYF. As DNA, the CDR3 is TGTGCCAGCAGCTTAGGAGGAGGATCCTCCTACGAGCAGTACTTC. Full variable domain (rest looked up from reference TRBV7-8 and TRBJ2-7): GAGVSQSPRYKVAKRGQDVALRCDPISGHVSLFWYQQALGQGPEFLTYFQNEAQLDKSGLPSDRFFAERPEGSVSTLKIQRTQQEDSAVYLCASSLGGGSSYEQYFGPGTRLTVT.

The chain has TRBV2 and TRBJ1-2; 7 positions agree with TRBD1. Germline trimming cut 7 bases from V and 2 bases from J; bases unmatched to any gene: 10. The CDR3 spans 15 residues. Germline V lookup: CDR1 SNHLY, CDR2 FYNNEI. As DNA, the CDR3 is TGTGCCAGCAATCCCGGGACAGTGGGCAACTATGGCTACACCTTC. Translated: CASNPGTVGNYGYTF. Supplemented by reference TRBV2 and TRBJ1-2, the full variable domain reads EPEVTQTPSHQVTQMGQEVILRCVPISNHLYFYWYRQILGQKVEFLVSFYNNEISEKSEIFDDQFSVERPDGSNFTLKIRSTKLEDSAMYFCASNPGTVGNYGYTFGSGTRLTVV.